The sequence of this T cell receptor (beta chain) was determined in a study of T cells in tuberculosis. Study overall: This South African cohort compared adolescents with or without latent tuberculosis against adults with active tuberculosis. Study conclusions and caveats: Active tuberculosis alpha repertoires lay closer to GMM-specific TCRs than controls'. Shorter CDR3-alpha in active tuberculosis partly drove smaller distances.

Latent tuberculosis screening used tuberculin skin test and IGRA at entry. Sequenced by immunoSEQ multiplex PCR; TCRdb stores in-frame clones only, minus some. The table includes roughly 35,000 clones, approximately 90% detected once. The CDR3 is 13 amino acids. Trimming cost V 9 bases and J 7 bases, with 15 bases left between them. Germline-derived CDR1 and CDR2 are MNHNS and SASEGT. With regard to this clone: Its antigen is not known.

This chain links TRBV6-1 with TRBJ1-4; D remains ambiguous. Sequenced sample: PBMCs. This sequence originates from a donor under 30 with latent tuberculosis or without tuberculosis infection. The CDR3 spells CASNTPAGEKLFF. CDR3 nucleotides: TGTGCCAGTAACACTCCGGCGGGTGAAAAACTGTTTTTT.